This record concerns one TCR beta chain sequence. The data originate from a study of shared clonotypes between healthy human individuals. Libraries were prepared by immunoSEQ multiplex PCR; TCRdb keeps only in-frame clonotypes and omits some of them. The sample consists of about 990,000 clones, approximately 80% of them appearing once. The CDR3 is 13 amino acids. Germline lookup yields CDR1 ENHRY and CDR2 SYGVKD. The V gene lost 7 bases and the J gene lost 6 bases, with 14 bases spanning the gap. The receptor was isolated from a man aged 18 to 35 in good health. Some clones in this sample may be carry-over from other donors' samples. The material sequenced was memory CD4+ T cells from PBMCs. Noted subset: CD45RA-negative fraction. The chain recombines TRBV10-3 with TRBJ2-3, with a weak D call TRBD2 (6 bases). Here the CDR3 DNA reads TGTGCCATCACGAGGGAGGCCGGGGATACGCAGTATTTT. Translating gives CAITREAGDTQYF.